A selection of T cell receptor beta chains follows, all from one sample in a study of identifying expanded T cells in peripheral blood. Sequencing was performed with immunoSEQ multiplex PCR; in TCRdb, only in-frame clones are kept and a portion is missing. The sample consists of over 100,000 clones, about 87% of them appearing once. The specimen sequenced was blood. Receptors originate from a person aged 18 to 75 in good health. Each CDR3 is given with its conserved first and last residue. Each record gives: D gene, V gene, clone size, J gene, CDR3 protein, CDR3 DNA. A D gene is named only where the DNA matches it firmly. Rows give clone size only sometimes, using once, few, many, or a class for an expanded clone.

D: -; V: TRBV4-1; size: -; J: TRBJ1-5; CDR3: CASSPHKVIYSNQPQHF; DNA: TGCGCCAGCAGCCCACACAAAGTCATATATAGCAATCAGCCCCAGCATTTT
D: -; V: TRBV6-5; size: -; J: TRBJ1-1; CDR3: CASRLGQNTEAFF; DNA: TGTGCCAGCAGATTGGGACAGAACACTGAAGCTTTCTTT
D: -; V: TRBV11-3; size: -; J: TRBJ1-1; CDR3: CASSLDGSEAFF; DNA: TGTGCCAGCAGCTTAGATGGGAGCGAAGCTTTCTTT
D: -; V: TRBV28; size: -; J: TRBJ1-2; CDR3: CASSLVRGPVYGYTF; DNA: TGTGCCAGCAGTTTAGTCCGGGGGCCGGTCTATGGCTACACCTTC
D: TRBD1; V: TRBV30; size: -; J: TRBJ2-7; CDR3: CAWKPGQGASYEQYF; DNA: TGTGCCTGGAAGCCGGGACAGGGGGCTTCCTACGAGCAGTACTTC
D: -; V: TRBV5-1; size: -; J: TRBJ2-1; CDR3: CASRFRNEQFF; DNA: TGCGCCAGCCGCTTCCGGAATGAGCAGTTCTTC
D: -; V: TRBV18; size: -; J: TRBJ1-5; CDR3: CASSPEATNQPQHF; DNA: TGTGCCAGCTCACCGGAGGCAACCAATCAGCCCCAGCATTTT
D: -; V: TRBV7-9; size: once; J: TRBJ1-1; CDR3: CASSLVTAYTEAFF; DNA: TGTGCCAGCAGCTTAGTTACGGCTTACACTGAAGCTTTCTTT
D: -; V: TRBV7-8; size: -; J: TRBJ2-5; CDR3: CASSSTGQIQETQYF; DNA: TGTGCCAGCAGCTCCACCGGGCAGATCCAAGAGACCCAGTACTTC
D: TRBD2; V: TRBV5-1; size: -; J: TRBJ2-5; CDR3: CASSLSSGGETQYF; DNA: TGCGCCAGCAGCTTAAGTAGCGGGGGAGAGACCCAGTACTTC
D: -; V: TRBV27; size: -; J: TRBJ2-5; CDR3: CASSLDSLQETQYF; DNA: TGTGCCAGCAGTTTGGACAGCCTTCAAGAGACCCAGTACTTC
D: -; V: TRBV2; size: -; J: TRBJ2-1; CDR3: CASSVHWGDNEQFF; DNA: TGTGCCAGCAGTGTCCATTGGGGAGACAATGAGCAGTTCTTC
D: TRBD1; V: TRBV14; size: -; J: TRBJ2-5; CDR3: CASSRGTGGMTQYF; DNA: TGTGCCAGCAGCCGAGGAACAGGGGGCATGACCCAGTACTTC
D: TRBD1; V: TRBV5-4; size: -; J: TRBJ2-3; CDR3: CASRPGTAIPDTQYF; DNA: TGTGCCAGCAGGCCCGGGACAGCCATCCCAGATACGCAGTATTTT
D: TRBD2; V: TRBV29-1; size: -; J: TRBJ2-7; CDR3: CSVTSGASYEQYF; DNA: TGCAGCGTTACTAGCGGGGCCTCCTACGAGCAGTACTTC
D: TRBD1; V: TRBV7-2; size: once; J: TRBJ2-5; CDR3: CASSLSAGGGETQYF; DNA: TGTGCCAGCAGCTTGAGCGCAGGGGGTGGAGAGACCCAGTACTTC
D: -; V: TRBV7-3; size: -; J: TRBJ1-2; CDR3: CASSVGPSDGSNYGYTF; DNA: TGTGCCAGCAGCGTTGGACCTTCGGACGGGAGTAACTATGGCTACACCTTC
D: TRBD1; V: TRBV28; size: few; J: TRBJ1-2; CDR3: CASVGTANYGYTF; DNA: TGTGCCAGCGTAGGGACAGCTAACTATGGCTACACCTTC
D: -; V: TRBV5-1; size: -; J: TRBJ2-3; CDR3: CASSLEGGITDTQYF; DNA: TGCGCCAGCAGCTTGGAGGGCGGGATCACAGATACGCAGTATTTT
D: TRBD2; V: TRBV7-2; size: -; J: TRBJ2-1; CDR3: CASSLHSSGGFNEQFF; DNA: TGTGCCAGCAGCCTACATTCTAGCGGGGGGTTCAATGAGCAGTTCTTC
D: TRBD1; V: TRBV5-6; size: -; J: TRBJ1-2; CDR3: CASSNSGTGVYGYTF; DNA: TGTGCCAGCAGCAACTCCGGGACAGGGGTCTATGGCTACACCTTC
D: TRBD1; V: TRBV5-1; size: -; J: TRBJ2-1; CDR3: CASSYVDRDNEQFF; DNA: TGCGCCAGCAGCTACGTGGACAGGGACAATGAGCAGTTCTTC
D: -; V: TRBV10-2; size: -; J: TRBJ2-7; CDR3: CASSEGQMYEQYF; DNA: TGCGCCAGCAGTGAGGGACAGATGTACGAGCAGTACTTC
D: -; V: TRBV30; size: -; J: TRBJ1-4; CDR3: CAWSVPPSGEKLFF; DNA: TGTGCCTGGAGTGTACCACCATCGGGGGAAAAACTGTTTTTT
D: -; V: TRBV19; size: -; J: TRBJ2-1; CDR3: CASSIGELLSSYNEQFF; DNA: TGTGCCAGTAGTATAGGGGAGCTTTTAAGCTCCTACAATGAGCAGTTCTTC
D: TRBD1; V: TRBV28; size: -; J: TRBJ2-2; CDR3: CASSPLDRGNTGELFF; DNA: TGTGCCAGCAGTCCTCTGGACAGGGGGAACACCGGGGAGCTGTTTTTT
D: TRBD2; V: TRBV29-1; size: -; J: TRBJ2-1; CDR3: CSVVQRDYNEQFF; DNA: TGCAGCGTTGTCCAGCGGGACTACAATGAGCAGTTCTTC
D: -; V: TRBV7-8; size: -; J: TRBJ2-7; CDR3: CASTTGFGYEQYF; DNA: TGTGCCAGTACCACAGGCTTTGGCTACGAGCAGTACTTC
D: -; V: TRBV27; size: few; J: TRBJ1-6; CDR3: CASSFGLSSYNSPLHF; DNA: TGTGCCAGCAGTTTCGGCTTGAGCTCCTATAATTCACCCCTCCACTTT
D: -; V: TRBV10-3; size: -; J: TRBJ2-1; CDR3: CAISGQAYNEQFF; DNA: TGTGCCATCAGTGGACAGGCCTACAATGAGCAGTTCTTC
D: TRBD1; V: TRBV11-3; size: -; J: TRBJ2-3; CDR3: CASSLGGANRGRTDTQYF; DNA: TGTGCCAGCAGCTTAGGAGGGGCGAATAGGGGGCGGACAGATACGCAGTATTTT
D: -; V: TRBV19; size: -; J: TRBJ2-1; CDR3: CASSIDHGGAYNEQFF; DNA: TGTGCCAGTAGTATAGATCATGGGGGCGCGTACAATGAGCAGTTCTTC
D: -; V: TRBV6-6; size: -; J: TRBJ2-3; CDR3: CASTRLGDTQYF; DNA: TGTGCCAGCACTAGATTAGGGGATACGCAGTATTTT
D: TRBD2; V: TRBV18; size: -; J: TRBJ2-2; CDR3: CASSPRTRDTGELFF; DNA: TGTGCCAGCTCACCGAGGACTAGGGACACCGGGGAGCTGTTTTTT
D: -; V: TRBV30; size: -; J: TRBJ1-5; CDR3: CAWSGLSRNQPQHF; DNA: TGTGCCTGGAGTGGGCTTTCCCGCAATCAGCCCCAGCATTTT
D: -; V: TRBV5-4; size: -; J: TRBJ2-7; CDR3: CASSLDGRAHEQYF; DNA: TGTGCCAGCAGCTTGGACGGTAGGGCTCACGAGCAGTACTTC
D: -; V: TRBV28; size: -; J: TRBJ1-2; CDR3: CASGVGVPATDGYTF; DNA: TGTGCCAGCGGGGTCGGGGTTCCAGCGACTGATGGCTACACCTTC
D: -; V: TRBV21-1; size: -; J: TRBJ2-7; CDR3: CASSKRDRSSYEQYF; DNA: TGTGCCAGCAGCAAAAGGGACAGGAGCTCCTACGAGCAGTACTTC
D: -; V: TRBV7-2; size: few; J: TRBJ1-2; CDR3: CASSPPGGSLIYGYTF; DNA: TGTGCCAGCAGCCCACCGGGTGGGAGCTTAATCTATGGCTACACCTTC
D: -; V: TRBV6-5; size: -; J: TRBJ2-1; CDR3: CASSYRAGSYNEQFF; DNA: TGTGCCAGCAGTTACAGGGCAGGCTCCTACAATGAGCAGTTCTTC
D: -; V: TRBV21-1; size: -; J: TRBJ1-5; CDR3: CASSNPGRGNQPQHF; DNA: TGTGCCAGCAGCAACCCGGGGCGGGGCAATCAGCCCCAGCATTTT
D: -; V: TRBV7-3; size: -; J: TRBJ2-3; CDR3: CASSSGLGQYF; DNA: TGTGCCAGCAGCTCCGGGCTGGGGCAGTATTTT
D: TRBD2; V: TRBV15; size: -; J: TRBJ2-1; CDR3: CATSTARGLAGTNEQFF; DNA: TGTGCCACCAGCACCGCAAGAGGACTAGCGGGGACGAATGAGCAGTTCTTC
D: -; V: TRBV7-9; size: -; J: TRBJ1-1; CDR3: CASSLGGGDTEAFF; DNA: TGTGCCAGCAGCCTGGGGGGCGGGGACACTGAAGCTTTCTTT
D: TRBD1; V: TRBV19; size: -; J: TRBJ1-1; CDR3: CASSLTQQGGLSRNTEAFF; DNA: TGTGCCAGTAGTCTAACACAACAGGGGGGGCTTAGCAGAAACACTGAAGCTTTCTTT
D: -; V: TRBV19; size: -; J: TRBJ1-1; CDR3: CASNSLSANTEAFF; DNA: TGTGCCAGTAATAGCCTCTCCGCGAACACTGAAGCTTTCTTT
D: -; V: TRBV5-1; size: once; J: TRBJ2-1; CDR3: CASYRTVSYNEQFF; DNA: TGCGCCAGCTATAGGACAGTCTCCTACAATGAGCAGTTCTTC
D: TRBD2; V: TRBV6-4; size: -; J: TRBJ2-3; CDR3: CASSDSSGGATDTQYF; DNA: TGTGCCAGCAGTGACTCTAGCGGGGGGGCCACAGATACGCAGTATTTT
D: -; V: TRBV7-2; size: -; J: TRBJ2-5; CDR3: CASSLFISTGWEWETQYF; DNA: TGTGCCAGCAGCTTATTTATATCGACAGGATGGGAATGGGAGACCCAGTACTTC
D: -; V: TRBV6-9; size: -; J: TRBJ1-6; CDR3: CASSFSFNQSVHF; DNA: TGTGCCAGCAGTTTCTCGTTTAATCAGTCCGTCCACTTT
D: -; V: TRBV7-6; size: -; J: TRBJ2-7; CDR3: CASSLGEWGEQYF; DNA: TGTGCCAGCAGCTTAGGAGAATGGGGCGAGCAGTACTTC
D: TRBD1; V: TRBV7-3; size: -; J: TRBJ2-5; CDR3: CASSPRQGRGETQYF; DNA: TGTGCCAGCAGCCCCCGACAGGGTAGGGGAGAGACCCAGTACTTC
D: TRBD2; V: TRBV4-1; size: -; J: TRBJ2-3; CDR3: CASSPGLVSTDTQYF; DNA: TGCGCCAGCAGCCCCGGACTAGTCAGCACAGATACGCAGTATTTT
D: TRBD2; V: TRBV11-2; size: -; J: TRBJ2-1; CDR3: CASSLWTSGGSYNEQFF; DNA: TGTGCCAGCAGCCTTTGGACTAGCGGGGGATCCTACAATGAGCAGTTCTTC
D: -; V: TRBV7-9; size: -; J: TRBJ1-3; CDR3: CASSRPPGNTIYF; DNA: TGTGCCAGCTCTCGTCCCCCTGGAAACACCATATATTTT
D: TRBD2; V: TRBV7-7; size: once; J: TRBJ2-5; CDR3: CASSPLAGGQETQYF; DNA: TGTGCCAGCAGCCCTCTAGCGGGGGGCCAAGAGACCCAGTACTTC